This T cell receptor (beta chain) appears in the sequencing data of a study of OX40 agonist ivuxolimab in advanced cancers. About the research overall: Given to patients was ivuxolimab, an agonistic anti-OX40 (CD134) antibody. With a range of roughly 20 to 80, age averaged roughly 61 years, and 65% to 90% were male. Study findings and constraints: More expanded clones were seen, on average, in CD8+ T cells than in CD4+. Antigens targeted by the expanded peripheral T cells were not determined.

Profiling relied on immunoSEQ multiplex PCR, and the TCRdb table lists in-frame clones only, not all of them. The sample carries some 86,000 clones, about nine tenths recorded once. Germline V gives CDR1 MDHEN, CDR2 SYDVKM. Trimming at V came to 2 bases and at J to 1 base, leaving 3 bases not matched to a gene. The CDR3 loop spans 16 amino acids. Comment on this clone: No antigen is known for it.

The rearrangement joins TRBV28 to TRBJ2-1; 9 bases are a match to TRBD1. The receptor was isolated from an adult with an advanced solid tumor such as melanoma, head and neck, liver or kidney cancer. The material was CD4+ or CD8+ T cells sorted from blood, obtained in a trial of the OX40 agonist ivuxolimab. CDR3: CASSLVGQGSYNEQFF. DNA of the CDR3: TGTGCCAGCAGTTTAGTCGGACAGGGGTCCTACAATGAGCAGTTCTTC.